Listed below are T cell receptor beta chains from one sample, sequenced in a study of T cell changes during pregnancy in multiple sclerosis. Some clones are missing from TCRdb's copy, which holds only in-frame ones; the method was immunoSEQ multiplex PCR. The table includes roughly 80,000 clones, roughly nine tenths detected once. The starting material was peripheral blood, obtained before pregnancy. These receptors were taken from a female donor with multiple sclerosis, enrolled in a pregnancy study. CDR3s include the opening cysteine and the closing phenylalanine or tryptophan. D genes are given only for firm matches. A clone size is listed for some rows: how often the clone was seen (once, few, many), or a class if it is expanded.

V: TRBV7-9; J: TRBJ2-5; D: -; size: -; CDR3: CASSFPIELQETQYF; DNA: TGTGCCAGCAGCTTTCCAATTGAGTTACAAGAGACCCAGTACTTC
V: TRBV11-2; J: TRBJ2-1; D: -; size: once; CDR3: CASSIGGGSYNEQFF; DNA: TGTGCCAGCAGCATCGGAGGAGGGAGTTACAATGAGCAGTTCTTC
V: TRBV19; J: TRBJ1-5; D: TRBD1; size: -; CDR3: CASGQGSSGSSQPQHF; DNA: TGTGCCAGTGGACAGGGAAGTTCGGGATCGAGTCAGCCCCAGCATTTT
V: TRBV9; J: TRBJ2-2; D: -; size: few; CDR3: CASSVAQGGNTGELFF; DNA: TGTGCCAGCAGCGTAGCCCAAGGGGGGAACACCGGGGAGCTGTTTTTT
V: TRBV7-8; J: TRBJ2-7; D: -; size: -; CDR3: CASSLGAGPGYEQYF; DNA: TGTGCCAGCAGCTTAGGGGCGGGACCAGGCTACGAGCAGTACTTC
V: TRBV7-8; J: TRBJ2-5; D: -; size: -; CDR3: CASSASVGVGETQYF; DNA: TGTGCCAGCAGCGCCAGTGTGGGAGTGGGAGAGACCCAGTACTTC
V: TRBV18; J: TRBJ2-2; D: -; size: -; CDR3: CASSPELPTTGELFF; DNA: TGTGCCAGCTCACCGGAACTACCGACCACCGGGGAGCTGTTTTTT
V: TRBV29-1; J: TRBJ1-2; D: TRBD1; size: -; CDR3: CSVDRAPNYGYTF; DNA: TGCAGCGTGGACAGGGCTCCAAACTATGGCTACACCTTC
V: TRBV28; J: TRBJ2-7; D: -; size: -; CDR3: CASSLVYIEQYF; DNA: TGTGCCAGCAGTTTGGTCTATATTGAGCAGTACTTC
V: TRBV7-2; J: TRBJ2-3; D: TRBD1; size: many; CDR3: CASSFTGGVADTQYF; DNA: TGTGCCAGCAGTTTTACAGGGGGCGTCGCAGATACGCAGTATTTT
V: TRBV28; J: TRBJ2-1; D: TRBD2; size: -; CDR3: CASKRGGPWGNEQFF; DNA: TGTGCCAGCAAGAGGGGAGGGCCATGGGGCAATGAGCAGTTCTTC
V: TRBV27; J: TRBJ1-1; D: TRBD1; size: -; CDR3: CASSFTGVGEAFF; DNA: TGTGCCAGCAGTTTTACAGGGGTTGGGGAAGCTTTCTTT
V: TRBV5-1; J: TRBJ2-7; D: -; size: -; CDR3: CASSSTVRPYEQYF; DNA: TGCGCCAGCAGCTCGACAGTTAGACCCTACGAGCAGTACTTC
V: TRBV7-3; J: TRBJ2-1; D: -; size: -; CDR3: CASSLGAEQFF; DNA: TGTGCCAGCAGCTTAGGAGCTGAGCAGTTCTTC
V: TRBV7-9; J: TRBJ2-5; D: TRBD1; size: -; CDR3: CASSISGQGQETQYF; DNA: TGTGCCAGCAGTATTTCGGGACAGGGGCAAGAGACCCAGTACTTC
V: TRBV10-1; J: TRBJ2-6; D: -; size: -; CDR3: CATQSRGLSSGANVLTF; DNA: TGCGCCACGCAAAGCAGGGGACTAAGCTCTGGGGCCAACGTCCTGACTTTC
V: TRBV27; J: TRBJ1-5; D: TRBD1; size: -; CDR3: CASSLTPGQGSNQPQHF; DNA: TGTGCCAGCAGCCTAACCCCGGGACAGGGGAGCAATCAGCCCCAGCATTTT
V: TRBV2; J: TRBJ2-1; D: TRBD1; size: -; CDR3: CASSPTGTGGWGEQFF; DNA: TGTGCCAGCAGTCCCACCGGGACAGGGGGCTGGGGTGAGCAGTTCTTC
V: TRBV28; J: TRBJ2-3; D: -; size: -; CDR3: CASTSATTDTQYF; DNA: TGTGCCAGCACTAGCGCAACCACAGATACGCAGTATTTT
V: TRBV2; J: TRBJ2-7; D: TRBD1; size: -; CDR3: CASKQGAYEQYF; DNA: TGTGCCAGCAAGCAGGGGGCTTACGAGCAGTACTTC
V: TRBV30; J: TRBJ2-6; D: -; size: -; CDR3: CAWSVGASGANVLTF; DNA: TGTGCCTGGAGTGTAGGAGCTTCTGGGGCCAACGTCCTGACTTTC
V: TRBV28; J: TRBJ1-1; D: -; size: -; CDR3: CASLSLLTEAFF; DNA: TGTGCCAGCCTATCCCTGTTGACTGAAGCTTTCTTT
V: TRBV4-3; J: TRBJ2-7; D: TRBD1; size: -; CDR3: CASSSGTVPYEQYF; DNA: TGCGCCAGCAGCTCCGGGACAGTCCCCTACGAGCAGTACTTC
V: TRBV5-1; J: TRBJ2-3; D: -; size: -; CDR3: CASSYTGDTQYF; DNA: TGCGCCAGCAGCTATACCGGGGATACGCAGTATTTT
V: TRBV27; J: TRBJ2-1; D: TRBD1; size: -; CDR3: CASSPSQGESYNEQFF; DNA: TGTGCCAGCAGTCCCTCCCAGGGGGAGTCCTACAATGAGCAGTTCTTC
V: TRBV2; J: TRBJ1-2; D: -; size: -; CDR3: CASSPRGTDSYYGYTF; DNA: TGTGCCAGCAGTCCACGTGGGACGGACAGCTACTATGGCTACACCTTC
V: TRBV9; J: TRBJ1-1; D: TRBD1; size: -; CDR3: CASSERTGGYMNTEAFF; DNA: TGTGCCAGCAGCGAGAGGACAGGGGGCTATATGAACACTGAAGCTTTCTTT
V: TRBV10-2; J: TRBJ2-7; D: TRBD2; size: few; CDR3: CASSEREVGGGYF; DNA: TGCGCCAGCAGCGAGCGGGAGGTGGGGGGAGGGTACTTC
V: TRBV6-6; J: TRBJ2-3; D: TRBD1; size: -; CDR3: CAILTGSDTQYF; DNA: TGTGCCATACTGACAGGGTCAGATACGCAGTATTTT
V: TRBV27; J: TRBJ2-1; D: -; size: few; CDR3: CASRPGLRNYNEQFF; DNA: TGTGCCAGCAGACCAGGACTACGAAATTACAATGAGCAGTTCTTC
V: TRBV5-4; J: TRBJ2-7; D: -; size: -; CDR3: CASSLFDSYDLRQYF; DNA: TGTGCCAGCAGCTTGTTCGACAGTTATGACCTTCGGCAGTACTTC
V: TRBV5-4; J: TRBJ2-5; D: -; size: -; CDR3: CASSPIRGLSTKTQYF; DNA: TGTGCCAGCAGCCCCATCAGGGGCCTTTCCACAAAGACCCAGTACTTC
V: TRBV4-2; J: TRBJ2-7; D: -; size: -; CDR3: CASSQEGRAYEQYF; DNA: TGTGCCAGCAGCCAGGAGGGGAGAGCCTACGAGCAGTACTTC
V: TRBV2; J: TRBJ1-5; D: -; size: few; CDR3: CASSPDSGNQPQHF; DNA: TGTGCATCCTCCCCTGACAGTGGCAATCAGCCCCAGCATTTT
V: TRBV10-3; J: TRBJ2-2; D: -; size: -; CDR3: CAISDGWTSSTGELFF; DNA: TGTGCCATCAGTGACGGCTGGACTTCGTCCACCGGGGAGCTGTTTTTT
V: TRBV27; J: TRBJ2-7; D: TRBD2; size: -; CDR3: CASSGRTSGSYNEQYF; DNA: TGTGCCAGCAGTGGCCGGACTAGCGGGAGCTACAACGAGCAGTACTTC
V: TRBV11-2; J: TRBJ2-5; D: -; size: -; CDR3: CASSLEGRGEETQYF; DNA: TGTGCCAGCAGCTTAGAGGGCAGGGGGGAAGAGACCCAGTACTTC
V: TRBV25-1; J: TRBJ2-2; D: TRBD1; size: -; CDR3: CATNAGDRGHIGELFF; DNA: TGTGCCACCAACGCTGGGGACAGGGGGCATATCGGGGAGCTGTTTTTT
V: TRBV5-6; J: TRBJ2-1; D: TRBD2; size: -; CDR3: CASSIFRLAGTYNEQFF; DNA: TGTGCCAGCAGCATTTTCCGACTAGCGGGAACCTACAATGAGCAGTTCTTC
V: TRBV9; J: TRBJ2-2; D: -; size: -; CDR3: CASSGALGPNTGELFF; DNA: TGTGCCAGCAGCGGAGCCCTGGGGCCGAACACCGGGGAGCTGTTTTTT
V: TRBV5-6; J: TRBJ1-3; D: -; size: -; CDR3: CASSLLKTESGNTIYF; DNA: TGTGCCAGCAGCTTGCTGAAGACGGAGTCTGGAAACACCATATATTTT